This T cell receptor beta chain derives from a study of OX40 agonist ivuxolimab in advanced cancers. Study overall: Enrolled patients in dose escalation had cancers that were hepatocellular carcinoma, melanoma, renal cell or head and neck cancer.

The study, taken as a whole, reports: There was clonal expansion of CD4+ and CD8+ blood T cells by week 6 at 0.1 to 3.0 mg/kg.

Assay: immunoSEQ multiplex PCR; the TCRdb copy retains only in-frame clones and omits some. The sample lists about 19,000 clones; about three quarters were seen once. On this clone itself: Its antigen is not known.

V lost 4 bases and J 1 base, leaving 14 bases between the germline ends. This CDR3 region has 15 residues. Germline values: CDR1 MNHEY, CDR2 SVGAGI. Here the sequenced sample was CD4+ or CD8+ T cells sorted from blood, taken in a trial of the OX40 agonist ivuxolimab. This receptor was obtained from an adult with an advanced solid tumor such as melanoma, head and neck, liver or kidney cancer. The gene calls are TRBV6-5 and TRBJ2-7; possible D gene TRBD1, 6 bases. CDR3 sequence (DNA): TGTGCCAGCAGTTTTCAGGGGTGGGCGTCCTACGAGCAGTACTTC. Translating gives CASSFQGWASYEQYF.